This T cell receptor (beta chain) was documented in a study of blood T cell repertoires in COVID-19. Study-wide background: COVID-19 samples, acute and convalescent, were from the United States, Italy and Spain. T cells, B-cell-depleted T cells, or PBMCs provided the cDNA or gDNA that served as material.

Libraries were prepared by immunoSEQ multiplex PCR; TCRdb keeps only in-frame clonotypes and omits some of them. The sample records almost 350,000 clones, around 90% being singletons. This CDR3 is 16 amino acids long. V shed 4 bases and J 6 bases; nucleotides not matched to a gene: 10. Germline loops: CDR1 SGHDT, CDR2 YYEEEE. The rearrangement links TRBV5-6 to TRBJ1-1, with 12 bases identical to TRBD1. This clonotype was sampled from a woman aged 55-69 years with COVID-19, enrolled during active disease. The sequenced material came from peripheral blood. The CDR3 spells CASSRDRGRIGAEAFF. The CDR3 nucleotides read TGTGCCAGCAGCCGGGACAGGGGGCGAATCGGGGCTGAAGCTTTCTTT.